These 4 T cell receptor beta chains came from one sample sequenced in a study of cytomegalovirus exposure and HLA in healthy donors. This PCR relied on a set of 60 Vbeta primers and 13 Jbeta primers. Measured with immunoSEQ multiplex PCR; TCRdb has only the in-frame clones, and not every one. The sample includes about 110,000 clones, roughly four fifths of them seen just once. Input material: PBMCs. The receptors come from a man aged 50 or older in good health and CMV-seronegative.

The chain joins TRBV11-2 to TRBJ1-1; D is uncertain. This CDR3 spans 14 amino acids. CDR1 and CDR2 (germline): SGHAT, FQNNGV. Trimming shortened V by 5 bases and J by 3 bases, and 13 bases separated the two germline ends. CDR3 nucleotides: TGTGCCAGCAGCCGATCAGTAGGAGACACTGAAGCTTTCTTT. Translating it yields CASSRSVGDTEAFF.

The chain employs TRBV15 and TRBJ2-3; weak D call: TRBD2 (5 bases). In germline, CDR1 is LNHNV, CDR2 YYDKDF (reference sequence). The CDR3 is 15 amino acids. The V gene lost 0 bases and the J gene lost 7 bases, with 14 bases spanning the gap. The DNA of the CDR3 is TGTGCCACCAGCAGAGATTTGACCCCCGGGAATACGCAGTATTTT. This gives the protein CATSRDLTPGNTQYF.

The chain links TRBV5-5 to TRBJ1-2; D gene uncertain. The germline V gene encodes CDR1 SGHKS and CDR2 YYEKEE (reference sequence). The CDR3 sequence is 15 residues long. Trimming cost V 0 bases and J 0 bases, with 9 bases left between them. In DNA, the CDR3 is TGTGCCAGCAGCTTGGTGGGAGAGACTAACTATGGCTACACCTTC. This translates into CASSLVGETNYGYTF.

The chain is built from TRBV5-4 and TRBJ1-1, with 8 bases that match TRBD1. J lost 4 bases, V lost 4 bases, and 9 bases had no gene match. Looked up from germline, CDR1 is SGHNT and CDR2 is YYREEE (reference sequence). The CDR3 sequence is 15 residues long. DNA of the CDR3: TGTGCCAGCAGCCCGGCGGACAGGGAGGGCACTGAAGCTTTCTTT. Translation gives CASSPADREGTEAFF.